This paragraph reports one TCR beta chain. The CDR3 consists of 18 residues. This sample is part of a study of T cells expressing NK-cell markers. Study-level background: Most of the eight sequenced donors tested HCMV-seropositive; one tested seronegative.

From its re-call of the 5' RACE reads, TCRdb lists each CDR3 protein once, without DNA. This repertoire comprises a few hundred thousand distinct CDR3 sequences; its ten largest clones make up 5% to 5.5%. The chain uses TRBV21-1 and TRBJ2-7; TCRdb picks TRBD1, but there is no DNA to check that call. TRBV21-1 is labeled a pseudogene. Sequenced material: blood T cells: a sorted CD56 or NKG2C T cell subset, CD4+ or CD8+ T cells, or bulk PBMC T cells (not recorded which). This receptor was obtained from a man aged 18 to 69 in good health. CDR3 loop: CASSRDRPGSLIMGEQYF.